This T cell receptor beta chain emerged from a study of molecular identifiers for immune sequencing clone quantification. TCRdb redid the calling of the PCR reads with MiXCR, one entry per CDR3 protein. The sample has some 320,000 distinct CDR3 sequences; around a fifth are singletons. The germline V gene has CDR1 PRHDT and CDR2 FYEKMQ (reference sequence). Trimming removed 2 bases at V and 7 bases at J, with 18 bases between. The CDR3 is 15 amino acids. As to this clonotype: A single base separates this from a much larger clone, so it may be a read error.

The receptor was isolated from a human donor in good health. Some libraries in this study had Jurkat cell RNA spiked in. This chain joins TRBV13 and TRBJ2-7; D may be TRBD2 (6 bases). Sequencing was performed on naive CD8+ T cells from blood, with Jurkat cell RNA spiked in. Subset indicated: FACS-sorted CD8+CD4-CCR7+CD45RA+ naive T cells. The CDR3 DNA reads as TGTGCCAGCAGCTTAACCGGGAGCCGGACCAGGGAGCAGTACTTC. Residues: CASSLTGSRTREQYF.